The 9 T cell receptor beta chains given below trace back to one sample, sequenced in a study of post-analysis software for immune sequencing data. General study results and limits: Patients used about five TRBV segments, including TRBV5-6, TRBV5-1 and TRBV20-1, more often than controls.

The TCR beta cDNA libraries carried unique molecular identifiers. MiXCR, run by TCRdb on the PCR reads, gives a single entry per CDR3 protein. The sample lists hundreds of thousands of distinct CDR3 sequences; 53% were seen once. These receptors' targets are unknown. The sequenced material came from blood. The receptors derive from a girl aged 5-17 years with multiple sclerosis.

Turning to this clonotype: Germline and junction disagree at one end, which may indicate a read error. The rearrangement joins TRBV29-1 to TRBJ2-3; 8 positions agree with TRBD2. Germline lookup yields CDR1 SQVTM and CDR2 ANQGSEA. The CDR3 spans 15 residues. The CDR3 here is CSVDSSGGITGTQYF. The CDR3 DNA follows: TGCAGCGTTGATAGCAGCGGGGGAATCACAGGTACGCAGTATTTT.

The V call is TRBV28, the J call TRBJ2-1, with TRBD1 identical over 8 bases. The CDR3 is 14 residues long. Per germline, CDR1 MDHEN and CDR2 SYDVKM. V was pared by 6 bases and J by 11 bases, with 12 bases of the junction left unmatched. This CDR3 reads CASRTLGQGGKQFF. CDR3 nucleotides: TGTGCCAGCAGGACCCTCGGACAGGGTGGGAAGCAGTTCTTC.

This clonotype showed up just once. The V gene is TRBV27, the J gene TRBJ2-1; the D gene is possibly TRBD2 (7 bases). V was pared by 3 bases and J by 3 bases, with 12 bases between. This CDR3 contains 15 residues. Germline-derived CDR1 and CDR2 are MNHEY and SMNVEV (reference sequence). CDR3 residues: CASSFEGGLYNEQFF. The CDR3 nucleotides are TGTGCCAGCAGTTTCGAGGGGGGGCTCTACAATGAGCAGTTCTTC.

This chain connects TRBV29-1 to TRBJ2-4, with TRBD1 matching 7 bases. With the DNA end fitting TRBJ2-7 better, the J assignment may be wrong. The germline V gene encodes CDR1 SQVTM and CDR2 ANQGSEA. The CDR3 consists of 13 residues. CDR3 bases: TGCAGCGTGACACGACAGGGAGAGGACGAGCAGTACTTC. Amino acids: CSVTRQGEDEQYF.

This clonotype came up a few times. As DNA, the CDR3 is TGCGCCAGCAGCTACATACCTAATGAAAAACTGTTTTTT. It encodes CASSYIPNEKLFF. The gene calls are TRBV5-1 and TRBJ1-4; no reliable D call. CDR1 is SGHRS and CDR2 is YFSETQ in the germline V gene. The V and J ends lost 3 bases and 3 bases respectively, with 6 bases between them. This CDR3 is 13 amino acids long. Based on the CDR3 plus reference TRBV5-1 and TRBJ1-4, the full variable domain is KAGVTQTPRYLIKTRGQQVTLSCSPISGHRSVSWYQQTPGQGLQFLFEYFSETQRNKGNFPGRFSGRQFSNSRSEMNVSTLELGDSALYLCASSYIPNEKLFFGSGTQLSVL.

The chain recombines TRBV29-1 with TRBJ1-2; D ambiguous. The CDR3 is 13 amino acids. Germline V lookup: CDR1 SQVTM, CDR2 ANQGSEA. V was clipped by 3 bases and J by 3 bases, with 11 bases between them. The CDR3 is CSVDSGVYYGYTF. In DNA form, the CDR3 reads TGCAGCGTTGACTCTGGCGTATACTATGGCTACACCTTC.

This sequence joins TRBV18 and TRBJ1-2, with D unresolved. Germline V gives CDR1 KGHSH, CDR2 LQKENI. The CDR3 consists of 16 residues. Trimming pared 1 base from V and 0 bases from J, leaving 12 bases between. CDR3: CASSPLLEVTNYGYTF. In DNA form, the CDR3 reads TGTGCCAGCTCACCACTCTTAGAAGTCACTAACTATGGCTACACCTTC.

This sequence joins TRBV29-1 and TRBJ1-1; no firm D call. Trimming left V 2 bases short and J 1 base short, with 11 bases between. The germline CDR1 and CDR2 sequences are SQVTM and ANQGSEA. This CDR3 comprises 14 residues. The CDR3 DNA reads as TGCAGCGTTGAATCGGTGACACGGAACACTGAAGCTTTCTTT. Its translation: CSVESVTRNTEAFF.

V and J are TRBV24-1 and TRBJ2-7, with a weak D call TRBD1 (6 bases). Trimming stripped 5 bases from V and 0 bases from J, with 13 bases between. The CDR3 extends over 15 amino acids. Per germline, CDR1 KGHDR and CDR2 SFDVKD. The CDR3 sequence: CATSAIRGSSYEQYF. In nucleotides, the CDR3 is TGTGCCACCAGTGCAATCAGGGGAAGCTCCTACGAGCAGTACTTC.